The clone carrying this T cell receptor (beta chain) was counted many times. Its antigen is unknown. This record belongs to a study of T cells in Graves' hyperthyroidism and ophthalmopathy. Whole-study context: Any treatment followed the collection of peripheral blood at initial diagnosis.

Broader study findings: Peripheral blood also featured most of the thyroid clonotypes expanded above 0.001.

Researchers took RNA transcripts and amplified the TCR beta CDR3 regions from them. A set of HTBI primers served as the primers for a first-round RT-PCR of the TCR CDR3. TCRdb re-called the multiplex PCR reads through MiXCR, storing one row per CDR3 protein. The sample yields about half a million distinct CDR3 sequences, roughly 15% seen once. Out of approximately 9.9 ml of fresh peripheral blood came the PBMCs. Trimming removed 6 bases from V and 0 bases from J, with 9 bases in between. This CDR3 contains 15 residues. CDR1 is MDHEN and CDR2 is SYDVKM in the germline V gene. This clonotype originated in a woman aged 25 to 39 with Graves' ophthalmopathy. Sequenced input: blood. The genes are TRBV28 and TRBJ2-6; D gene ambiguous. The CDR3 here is CASRQASSGANVLTF. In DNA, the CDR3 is TGTGCCAGCAGGCAGGCTAGCTCTGGGGCCAACGTCCTGACTTTC.